This TCR beta chain was retrieved from a study of T cell responses to AZD1222 COVID-19 vaccine. Concerning this clone itself: Its antigen remains unknown.

General study points: It was only a handful of AZD1222 recipients who were seropositive at baseline. The donor cohort was predominantly white British with a female majority, and clonal diversity may have been underestimated.

Assay: immunoSEQ multiplex PCR; the TCRdb copy retains only in-frame clones and omits some. The sample holds approximately 210,000 clones, 94% seen once. V lost 0 bases, J lost 14 bases, and 24 bases lay in between. Germline CDR1 is SGDLS and CDR2 is YYNGEE. The CDR3 runs 17 residues. V gene TRBV9 combines with J gene TRBJ1-6; D possibly corresponds to TRBD1 (5 bases). This clonotype was obtained from an adult who received the MenACWY meningococcal vaccine as a control. The material was peripheral blood, obtained 28 days after the second dose of the MenACWY control vaccine. Written as DNA, the CDR3 is TGTGCCAGCAGCGTAGCTGAGGCGGTGACAGAATTATTCACCCTCCACTTT. As protein: CASSVAEAVTELFTLHF.